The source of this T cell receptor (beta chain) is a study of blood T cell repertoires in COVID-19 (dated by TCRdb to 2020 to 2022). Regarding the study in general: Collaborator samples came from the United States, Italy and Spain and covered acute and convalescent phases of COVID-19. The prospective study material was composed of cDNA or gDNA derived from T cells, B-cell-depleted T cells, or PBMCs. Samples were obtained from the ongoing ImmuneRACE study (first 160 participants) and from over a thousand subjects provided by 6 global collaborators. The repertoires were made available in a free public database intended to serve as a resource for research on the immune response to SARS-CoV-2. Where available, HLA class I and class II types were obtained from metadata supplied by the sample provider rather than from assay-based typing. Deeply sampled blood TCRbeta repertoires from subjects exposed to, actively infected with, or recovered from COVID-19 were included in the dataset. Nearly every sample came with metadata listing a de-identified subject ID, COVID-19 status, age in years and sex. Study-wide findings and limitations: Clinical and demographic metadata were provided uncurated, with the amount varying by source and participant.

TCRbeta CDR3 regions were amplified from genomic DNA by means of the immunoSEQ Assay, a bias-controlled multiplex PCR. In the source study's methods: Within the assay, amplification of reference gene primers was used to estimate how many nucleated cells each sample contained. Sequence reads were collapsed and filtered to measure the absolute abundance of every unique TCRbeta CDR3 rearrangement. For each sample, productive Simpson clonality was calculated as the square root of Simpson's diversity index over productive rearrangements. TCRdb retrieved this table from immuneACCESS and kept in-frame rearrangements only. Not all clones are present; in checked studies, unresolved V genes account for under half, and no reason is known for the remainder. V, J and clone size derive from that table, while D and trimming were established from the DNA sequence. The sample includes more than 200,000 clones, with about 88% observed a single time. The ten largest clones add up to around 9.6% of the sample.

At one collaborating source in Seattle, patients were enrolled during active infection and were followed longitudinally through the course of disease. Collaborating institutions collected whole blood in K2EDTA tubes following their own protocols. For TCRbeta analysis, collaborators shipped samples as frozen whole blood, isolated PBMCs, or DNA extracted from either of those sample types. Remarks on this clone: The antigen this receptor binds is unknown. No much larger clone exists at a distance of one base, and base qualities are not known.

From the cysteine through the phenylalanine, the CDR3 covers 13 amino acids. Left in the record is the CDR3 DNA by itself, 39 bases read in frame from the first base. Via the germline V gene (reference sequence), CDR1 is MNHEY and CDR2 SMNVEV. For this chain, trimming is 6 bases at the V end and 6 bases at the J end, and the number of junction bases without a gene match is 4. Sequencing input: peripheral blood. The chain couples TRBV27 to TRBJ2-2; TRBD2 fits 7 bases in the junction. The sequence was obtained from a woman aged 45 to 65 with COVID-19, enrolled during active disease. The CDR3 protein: CASSFGGSGELFF. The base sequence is TGTGCCAGCAGCTTCGGGGGGTCCGGGGAGCTGTTTTTT.